The following is a T cell receptor beta chain sequence with its context. Repertoires were generated with immunoSEQ multiplex PCR, while TCRdb's copy carries only in-frame clones and drops some. This table holds 75,000 to 95,000 clones, approximately 90% found once. This specimen comes from a study of T cell changes during pregnancy in multiple sclerosis. CDR3 length: 16 amino acids. CDR1 and CDR2 (germline): WSHSY, SAAADI. Trimming removed 3 bases from V and 5 bases from J; junction bases left unmatched: 9. The TCR originated in a female donor with multiple sclerosis, enrolled in a pregnancy study. The sample in question was peripheral blood, obtained before pregnancy. The V gene is TRBV10-2, the J gene TRBJ1-1; 10 bases agree with TRBD1. The CDR3 loop reads CASSDPGQGMETEAFF. In DNA form, the CDR3 reads TGCGCCAGCAGTGACCCGGGACAGGGGATGGAAACTGAAGCTTTCTTT.